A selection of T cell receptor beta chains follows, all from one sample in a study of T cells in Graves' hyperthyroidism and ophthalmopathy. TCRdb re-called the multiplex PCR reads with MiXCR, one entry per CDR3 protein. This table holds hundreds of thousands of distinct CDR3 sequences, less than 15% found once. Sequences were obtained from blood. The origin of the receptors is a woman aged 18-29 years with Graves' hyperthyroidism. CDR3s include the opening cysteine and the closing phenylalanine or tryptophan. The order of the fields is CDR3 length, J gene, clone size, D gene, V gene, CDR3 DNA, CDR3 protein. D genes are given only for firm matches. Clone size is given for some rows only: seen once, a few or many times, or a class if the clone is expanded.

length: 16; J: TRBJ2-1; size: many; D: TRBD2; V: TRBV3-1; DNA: TGTGCCAGCAGCCGTAACCTAGCGGGAGTAGGTAATGAGCAGTTCTTC; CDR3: CASSRNLAGVGNEQFF
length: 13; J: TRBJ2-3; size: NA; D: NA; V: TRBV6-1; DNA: TGTGCCAGCAGTGATATGGGGGGTGATACGCAGTATTTT; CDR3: CASSDMGGDTQYF
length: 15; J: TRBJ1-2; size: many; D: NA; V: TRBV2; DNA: TGTGCCAGCAGTCGAACCGCCGACAGGAGCTATGGCTACACCTTC; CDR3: CASSRTADRSYGYTF
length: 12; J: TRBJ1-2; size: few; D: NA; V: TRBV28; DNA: TGTGCCAGCATCGCGGGTAACTATGGCTACACCTTC; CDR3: CASIAGNYGYTF
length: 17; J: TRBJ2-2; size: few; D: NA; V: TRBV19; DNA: TGTGCCAGTAGTATAACCTGGGCAGGGGAGAACACCGGGGAGCTGTTTTTT; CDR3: CASSITWAGENTGELFF
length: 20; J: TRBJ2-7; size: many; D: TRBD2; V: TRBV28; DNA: TGTGCCAGCAGTACTCCGCCGGGACTAGCGGGAGTCCTAAGCTCCTACGAGCAGTACTTC; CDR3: CASSTPPGLAGVLSSYEQYF
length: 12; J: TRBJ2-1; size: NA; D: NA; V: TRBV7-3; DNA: TGTGCCAGCAGCGCCTACATCGGGGAGCAGTTCTTC; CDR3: CASSAYIGEQFF
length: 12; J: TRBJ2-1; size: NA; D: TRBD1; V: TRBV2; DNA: TGTGCCAGCTCGACAGGGGGCGGTGAGCAGTTCTTC; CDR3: CASSTGGGEQFF
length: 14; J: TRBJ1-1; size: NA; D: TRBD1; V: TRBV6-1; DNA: TGTGCCAGCAGTCTTGGACAGGGGCGGCCTGAAGCTTTCTTT; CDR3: CASSLGQGRPEAFF
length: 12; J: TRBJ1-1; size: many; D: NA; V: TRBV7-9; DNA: TGTGCCAGCAGCTTCGGTACACATGAAGCTTTCTTT; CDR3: CASSFGTHEAFF
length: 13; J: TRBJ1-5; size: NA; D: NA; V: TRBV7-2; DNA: TGTGCCAGCAGCGGATCAGGGTCCCAGCCCCAGCATTTT; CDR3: CASSGSGSQPQHF
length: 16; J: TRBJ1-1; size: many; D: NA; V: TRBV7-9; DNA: TGTGCCAGCAGCCCCCACTCGGGACTCGAAGGATCTGAAGCTTTCTTT; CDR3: CASSPHSGLEGSEAFF
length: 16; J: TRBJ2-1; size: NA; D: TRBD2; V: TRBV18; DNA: TGTGCCAGCTCTGGACGGGACTACAACTCCTACAATGAGCAGTTCTTC; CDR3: CASSGRDYNSYNEQFF
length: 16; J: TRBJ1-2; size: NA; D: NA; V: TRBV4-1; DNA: TGCGCCAGCAGCCCGCGGACGGGCGGTTCGCACTATGGCTACACCTTC; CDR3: CASSPRTGGSHYGYTF
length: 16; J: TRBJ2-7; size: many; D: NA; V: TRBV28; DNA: TGTGCCAGCAGTCCGCCTCTCAGCATTTTATCCTACGAGCAGTACTTC; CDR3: CASSPPLSILSYEQYF
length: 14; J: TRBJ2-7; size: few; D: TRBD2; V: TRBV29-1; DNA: TGCAGCGTTTCCCCGGGACTAGGATCCTACGAGCAGTACTTC; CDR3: CSVSPGLGSYEQYF
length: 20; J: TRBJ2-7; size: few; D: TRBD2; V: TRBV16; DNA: TGTGCCAGCAACCTATACGCACCCACCGTTGGCGGGAGTCCCGTATACGAGCAGTACTTC; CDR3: CASNLYAPTVGGSPVYEQYF
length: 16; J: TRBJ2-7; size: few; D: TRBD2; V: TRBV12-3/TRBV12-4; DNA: TGTGCCAGCAGTGCGGGACTAGCGGGAGGAACCTACGAGCAGTACTTC; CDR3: CASSAGLAGGTYEQYF
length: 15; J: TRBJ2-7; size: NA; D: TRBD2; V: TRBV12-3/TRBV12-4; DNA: TGTGCCAGCAGAGGCCGAGCGGGGAGCTCCTACGAGCAGTACTTC; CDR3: CASRGRAGSSYEQYF
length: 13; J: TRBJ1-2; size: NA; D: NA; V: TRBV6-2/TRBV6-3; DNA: TGTGCCAGCAGTGAAAGACGGGGCTATGGCTACACCTTC; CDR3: CASSERRGYGYTF
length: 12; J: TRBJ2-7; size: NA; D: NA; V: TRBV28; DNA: TGTGCCAGCAGTTCTAGTATTTACGAGCAGTACTTC; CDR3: CASSSSIYEQYF
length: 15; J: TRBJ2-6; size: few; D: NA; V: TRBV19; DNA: TGTGCCAGTAGTATCAGGGGGGCTGGGGCCAACGTCCTGACTTTC; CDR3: CASSIRGAGANVLTF
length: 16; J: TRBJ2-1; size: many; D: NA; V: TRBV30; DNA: TGTGCCTGGAGCCGCCTCCACGGGGTGGTACCCAATGAGCAGTTCTTC; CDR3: CAWSRLHGVVPNEQFF
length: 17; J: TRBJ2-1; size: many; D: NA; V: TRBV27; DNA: TGTGCCAGCAGAATGAGGATTGCCTCCCAAAGTCGCGTTGAGCAGTTCTTC; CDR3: CASRMRIASQSRVEQFF
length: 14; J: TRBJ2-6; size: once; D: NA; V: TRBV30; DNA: TGTGCCCGTCTTAGTAGCTCTGGGGCCAACGTCCTGACTTTC; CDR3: CARLSSSGANVLTF
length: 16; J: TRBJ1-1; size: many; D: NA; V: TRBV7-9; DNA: TGTGCCAGCAGCTTAGCCTCCTTTTGGATGAAATCTGAAGCTTTCTTT; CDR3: CASSLASFWMKSEAFF